A single sample gave rise to the 20 T cell receptor beta chains below, sequenced in a study of follicular helper T cells after annual influenza vaccination. Measured with immunoSEQ multiplex PCR; TCRdb has only the in-frame clones, and not every one. The table lists around 10,000 clones, about 87% of them singletons. Time point specified: 2015-2016 season, pre-vaccination. Sample: CXCR5+ CD38- circulating T follicular helper cells from blood, taken on the day of influenza vaccination. Subset noted: circulating Tfh, non-naive CD4+CXCR5+PD-1+ (ICOS+CD38+ or ICOS-CD38-). These receptors were obtained from an adult who received the influenza vaccine.

The chain carries TRBV7-2 and TRBJ2-7; D is unresolved. The CDR3 has 13 residues. V lost 0 bases to trimming and J lost 5 bases, with 8 bases between them. CDR1 SGHTA and CDR2 FQGNSA come from the germline V gene. The CDR3 nucleotides are TGTGCCAGCAGCTTAGCGAGACGGGACGAGCAGTACTTC. It yields the protein CASSLARRDEQYF.

About this clone itself: The sample has other DNA sequences that encode this CDR3 too. The CDR3 bases are TGTGCCAGCAGCTGGGGGGGGGACAGGGGCACTGAAGCTTTCTTT. Its protein product is CASSWGGDRGTEAFF. The chain joins TRBV7-9 to TRBJ1-1, with TRBD1 matching over 10 bases. The V gene end was trimmed by 4 bases and the J gene end by 4 bases; junction bases not matched to a gene: 6. This CDR3 region has 15 residues. Per germline, CDR1 SEHNR and CDR2 FQNEAQ (reference sequence).

The rearrangement uses TRBV7-2 and TRBJ2-7, with 15 bases matching TRBD2. J lost 7 bases, V lost 6 bases, and 7 bases had no gene match. The CDR3 contains 15 residues. Germline CDR1 SGHTA, CDR2 FQGNSA. Here the CDR3 DNA reads TGTGCCAGCAGTGATGGACTAGCGGGGGGGCATGAGCAGTACTTC. It encodes CASSDGLAGGHEQYF.

The chain is built from TRBV2 and TRBJ2-7, with 11 nucleotides matching TRBD2. CDR1 and CDR2 from the germline V gene are SNHLY and FYNNEI. CDR3 size: 17 residues. V lost 6 bases to trimming and J lost 0 bases; unmatched junction nucleotides: 10. The CDR3 loop reads CASSSRTSGRTSYEQYF. The CDR3 DNA is TGTGCCAGCAGCTCTAGGACTAGCGGGCGCACCTCCTACGAGCAGTACTTC. Together with reference TRBV2 and TRBJ2-7, the CDR3 gives the full variable domain: EPEVTQTPSHQVTQMGQEVILRCVPISNHLYFYWYRQILGQKVEFLVSFYNNEISEKSEIFDDQFSVERPDGSNFTLKIRSTKLEDSAMYFCASSSRTSGRTSYEQYFGPGTRLTVT.

The genes are TRBV7-2 and TRBJ1-2, with D tentatively TRBD1 (6 bases). Trimming pared 5 bases from V and 9 bases from J, leaving 16 bases between. The CDR3 consists of 13 residues. The germline V gene has CDR1 SGHTA and CDR2 FQGNSA. CDR3 nucleotide sequence: TGTGCCAGCAGCAAGTCAGGGGACGGGCGCTACACCTTC. Translating it yields CASSKSGDGRYTF.

J is TRBJ1-2 and V is TRBV16, with D tentatively TRBD1 (5 bases). Germline V CDR1 and CDR2: KGHSY, FQNENV. This CDR3 is built from 14 residues. V gave up 0 bases and J gave up 4 bases, with 9 bases separating them. CDR3 DNA: TGTGCCAGCAGCCAATCGGACGGGGGCTATGGCTACACCTTC. It specifies CASSQSDGGYGYTF. The entire variable domain, with the rest obtained from reference TRBV16 and TRBJ1-2, is as follows: GEEVAQTPKHLVRGEGQKAKLYCAPIKGHSYVFWYQQVLKNEFKFLISFQNENVFDETGMPKERFSAKCLPNSPCSLEIQATKLEDSAVYFCASSQSDGGYGYTFGSGTRLTVV.

This rearrangement joins TRBV6-1 to TRBJ2-3; TRBD1 matches at 7 bases. Germline values: CDR1 MNHNS, CDR2 SASEGT. J lost 3 bases, V lost 4 bases, and 7 bases had no gene match. The CDR3 extends over 15 amino acids. CDR3 in amino acids: CASSGSSRGTDTQYF. CDR3 DNA sequence: TGTGCCAGCAGTGGGAGCAGCAGGGGGACAGATACGCAGTATTTT.

The chain joins TRBV10-3 to TRBJ2-3; D uncertain. Trimming removed 3 bases from V and 1 base from J, with 8 bases in between. This CDR3 has 14 residues. The germline V gene has CDR1 ENHRY and CDR2 SYGVKD. The CDR3 protein is CAISDPRGTDTQYF. CDR3 DNA: TGTGCCATCAGTGATCCCCGGGGCACAGATACGCAGTATTTT.

The J gene is TRBJ1-5, the V gene TRBV5-6; D is possibly TRBD1 (5 bases). The V end lost 4 bases, the J end lost 4 bases, and 12 bases lay between the germline ends. The germline gives CDR1 SGHDT, CDR2 YYEEEE. The CDR3 length is 14 residues. In nucleotides, the CDR3 is TGTGCCAGCAGCATCCGGGACGGGAATCAGCCCCAGCATTTT. Its translation: CASSIRDGNQPQHF.

V and J are TRBV7-9 and TRBJ2-6; D is perhaps TRBD1 (6 bases). V lost 3 bases and J 4 bases, leaving 22 bases between the germline ends. CDR1 and CDR2 from the germline V gene are SEHNR and FQNEAQ (reference sequence). The CDR3 has 19 residues. CDR3 protein: CASSFLQGSTSGGANVLTF. The CDR3 DNA follows: TGTGCCAGCAGCTTCCTACAGGGTTCCACCTCTGGAGGGGCCAACGTCCTGACTTTC.

The chain joins TRBV4-1 to TRBJ1-4, with a tentative D call TRBD1 (5 bases). V dropped 1 base and J dropped 0 bases, with 18 bases sitting between them. Germline loops: CDR1 MGHRA, CDR2 YSYEKL. The CDR3 totals 19 residues. The chain's CDR3 is CASSQVGKGRPSTNEKLFF. The CDR3 DNA reads TGCGCCAGCAGCCAAGTTGGTAAGGGGCGACCATCAACTAATGAAAAACTGTTTTTT.

The genes are TRBV25-1 and TRBJ2-5, with TRBD1 matching 7 bases. CDR1 and CDR2 (germline): MGHDK, SYGVNS. Trimming at V came to 7 bases and at J to 4 bases, leaving 9 bases not matched to a gene. CDR3 size: 14 residues. The DNA for the CDR3 is TGTGCCAGCATTGATAGACAGGGCGGAGAGACCCAGTACTTC. The encoded protein is CASIDRQGGETQYF.

This chain uses TRBV7-9 with TRBJ1-4; 10 bases are a match to TRBD1. The ends lost 5 bases at V and 8 bases at J; junction bases unmatched: 5. The CDR3 is 14 amino acids. Germline loops: CDR1 SEHNR, CDR2 FQNEAQ (reference sequence). CDR3 sequence reads: CASSPGQGYEKLFF. The CDR3 nucleotides are TGTGCCAGCAGCCCGGGACAGGGGTACGAAAAACTGTTTTTT.

The chain uses TRBV27 and TRBJ1-1; weak D call: TRBD1 (6 bases). V was shortened by 4 bases and J by 4 bases, with 10 bases between the two germline ends. There are 13 residues in the CDR3. CDR1 MNHEY and CDR2 SMNVEV come from the germline V gene (reference sequence). CDR3 DNA sequence: TGTGCCAGCAGTTACAGGGTTGGCACTGAAGCTTTCTTT. Its protein product is CASSYRVGTEAFF.

This clone was recorded a few times. This chain joins TRBV7-6 and TRBJ2-3, with D possibly matching TRBD1 (5 bases). Germline-derived CDR1 and CDR2 are SGHVS and FNYEAQ. V was pared by 5 bases and J by 3 bases, with 15 bases between. The CDR3 covers 15 residues. CDR3 DNA sequence: TGTGCCAGCAGCCCATCGGCGCCAGGGACAGATACGCAGTATTTT. Translation gives CASSPSAPGTDTQYF.

This clone was seen only a few times. The rearrangement uses TRBV6-6 and TRBJ1-5, with a weak D call TRBD1 (5 bases). The CDR3 spans 14 residues. V lost 5 bases, J lost 8 bases, and 16 bases lay in between. Germline V gene data show CDR1 as MNHNY and CDR2 as SVGAGI (reference sequence). CDR3 DNA sequence: TGTGCCAGCAGTCGCCCGGGGGGGTTGGAGCCCCAGCATTTT. Translated, it gives CASSRPGGLEPQHF.

The V gene is TRBV7-9, the J gene TRBJ2-1; TRBD1 matches at 12 bases. Germline V CDR1 and CDR2: SEHNR, FQNEAQ (reference sequence). V gave up 6 bases and J gave up 6 bases; unmatched junction bases: 9. The CDR3 runs 16 residues. The CDR3 reads CASSPGTGGPINEQFF. CDR3 nucleotides: TGTGCCAGCAGTCCCGGGACAGGGGGCCCTATCAATGAGCAGTTCTTC.

The chain carries TRBV6-5 and TRBJ1-1, with TRBD1 matching 9 bases. This CDR3 contains 15 residues. V shed 2 bases, J shed 9 bases, and the junction held 10 bases outside the gene matches. CDR1 and CDR2 (germline): MNHEY, SVGAGI. This CDR3 is CASSYGSGTGSKAFF. The CDR3 DNA reads as TGTGCCAGCAGTTACGGCTCGGGGACAGGGTCTAAAGCTTTCTTT.

The V and J genes are TRBV7-3 and TRBJ2-2, with D maybe TRBD2 (6 bases). This CDR3 is built from 16 residues. CDR1 is SGHTA, CDR2 FQGTGA, per germline. V lost 1 base and J lost 0, with 9 bases in between. CDR3 in DNA: TGTGCCAGCAGCTTAAGCGGGGTCGCGAACACCGGGGAGCTGTTTTTT. Protein product: CASSLSGVANTGELFF.

This clone was seen a handful of times. V usage is TRBV19 and J usage is TRBJ1-5; D is undetermined. This CDR3 is built from 15 residues. Germline CDR1 is LNHDA and CDR2 is SQIVND (reference sequence). Between the trimmed V and J ends, which lost 7 bases and 2 bases, there was a span of 15 bases. DNA of the CDR3: TGTGCCAGTACCGAGGGCGGGGAGGGCAATCAGCCCCAGCATTTT. This translates into CASTEGGEGNQPQHF.